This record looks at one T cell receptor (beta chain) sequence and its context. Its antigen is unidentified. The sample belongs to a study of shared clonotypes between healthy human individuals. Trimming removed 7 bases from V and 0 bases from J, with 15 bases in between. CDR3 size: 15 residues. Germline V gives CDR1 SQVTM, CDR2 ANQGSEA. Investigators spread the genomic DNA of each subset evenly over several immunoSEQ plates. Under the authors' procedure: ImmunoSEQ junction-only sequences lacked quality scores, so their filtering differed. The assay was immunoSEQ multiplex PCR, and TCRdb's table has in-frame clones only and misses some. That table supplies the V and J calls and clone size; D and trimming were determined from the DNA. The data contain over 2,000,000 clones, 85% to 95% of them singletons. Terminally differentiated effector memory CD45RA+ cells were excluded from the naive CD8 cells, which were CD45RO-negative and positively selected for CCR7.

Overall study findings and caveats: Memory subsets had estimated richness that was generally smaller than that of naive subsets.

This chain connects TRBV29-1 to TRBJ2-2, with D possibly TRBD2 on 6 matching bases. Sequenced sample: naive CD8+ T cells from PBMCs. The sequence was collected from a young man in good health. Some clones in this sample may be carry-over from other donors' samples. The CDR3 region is CSAGGHKPNTGELFF. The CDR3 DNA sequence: TGCAGCGCCGGAGGGCACAAACCGAACACCGGGGAGCTGTTTTTT.